This T cell receptor beta chain derives from a study of cytomegalovirus exposure and HLA in healthy donors. Across the whole study: As released early, the data held 85 million to 95 million unique TCRs from HLA-typed donors. General study points: Altogether, 164 TCR beta chains were recorded as cytomegalovirus-associated. DRB1 had the most TCR associations and HLA-C the fewest, a later analysis found, with rates varying by HLA locus. A later analysis found common viral pathogens apparently linked to several of the most significant clusters.

On this clone itself: Its antigen is unknown.

From germline, CDR1 is SGHNT and CDR2 YYREEE (reference sequence). The V and J ends lost 4 bases and 7 bases respectively, with 18 bases between them. The CDR3 extends over 15 amino acids. The PCR was carried out with 60 Vbeta primers and 13 Jbeta primers. Method: immunoSEQ multiplex PCR; TCRdb's copy keeps in-frame clones and lacks some. In the table there are around 100,000 clones, 70% of which are singletons. The origin of this receptor is a middle-aged man in good health and CMV-seropositive. Sequencing was done on a sample of PBMCs. The gene calls are TRBV5-4 and TRBJ2-1; a weak D match, TRBD1 (7 bases). Here the CDR3 reads CASSGYRGGKNEQFF. The CDR3 region has the DNA TGTGCCAGCAGCGGCTACAGGGGAGGTAAAAATGAGCAGTTCTTC.